This TCR beta chain was found in a study of shared T cell receptors in the human thymus. The length of the CDR3 is 16 residues. V lost 4 bases to trimming and J lost 0 bases, with 14 bases between them. Germline V CDR1 and CDR2: MNHEY, SMNVEV (reference sequence). Sequenced by immunoSEQ multiplex PCR; TCRdb stores in-frame clones only, minus some. The table shows roughly 560,000 clones, with approximately 80% occurring only once. The same data also contributed to another study, on human thymus T cells. From that report: Healthy Finnish infants undergoing corrective surgery for congenital heart defects were used as donors. It was from resections taken during corrective heart surgery that the thymus tissue came. Thymic and blood repertoires appeared to show biased V and J gene usage. Related research described thymic repertoires that were highly overlapping among unrelated individuals.

Sequencing was performed on thymocytes. The chain joins TRBV27 to TRBJ2-3, with D possibly TRBD1 on 6 matching bases. This receptor was obtained from a boy in the first two years of life with a congenital heart defect. CDR3 amino acids: CASSSTFGQSTDTQYF. The CDR3 region has the DNA TGTGCCAGCAGTTCGACGTTCGGACAGAGCACAGATACGCAGTATTTT.